This T cell receptor beta chain is from a study of human CD8 memory T cell subsets. Findings of the study overall: Stem-like memory T cells and precursor exhausted T cells both came out with similarly high diversity, but effector memory cells did not. Stem-like memory T cells and precursor exhausted T cells had repertoires that overlapped very little. Chao1 estimates indicated that stem-like memory T cells may be more diverse than precursor exhausted T cells.

This CDR3 is built from 14 residues. CDR1 is SGHRS and CDR2 is YFSETQ in the germline V gene. Libraries of TCR beta chains were produced by 5' RACE (UMI-labeled). TCRdb re-called the 5' RACE reads; every CDR3 protein appears as one record, without DNA. Recorded for this sample: around 11,000 distinct CDR3 sequences. Buffy coats donated by healthy individuals were the origin of the PBMC. With regard to this clonotype: Its matching antigen is unknown.

The clonotype was recovered from a human donor in good health. The specimen sequenced was CD8+ T cells from PBMCs. The rearrangement uses TRBV5-1 and TRBJ2-4; TCRdb's D gene call, TRBD1, goes unchecked for lack of DNA. The CDR3 loop reads CASSLTGGGDIQYF. Looking up the rest from reference TRBV5-1 and TRBJ2-4 gives the full variable domain: KAGVTQTPRYLIKTRGQQVTLSCSPISGHRSVSWYQQTPGQGLQFLFEYFSETQRNKGNFPGRFSGRQFSNSRSEMNVSTLELGDSALYLCASSLTGGGDIQYFGAGTRLSVL.